Listed here are 32 T cell receptor beta chains from one sample, sequenced in a study of shared clonotypes between healthy human individuals. Generated by immunoSEQ multiplex PCR, the TCRdb table keeps only in-frame clones and is missing some. The sample holds 500,000 or so clones; approximately 95% are singletons and the top ten take around 0.067%. Material for sequencing was naive CD4+ T cells sorted from blood. The subset: CD45RA+ positively selected. The receptor set was obtained from a woman younger than 45 in good health.

This rearrangement joins TRBV4-1 to TRBJ1-2; 8 positions match TRBD1. The CDR3 is 15 residues long. Unmatched junction bases numbered 2, after V lost 0 bases and J lost 2 bases. Germline lookup yields CDR1 MGHRA and CDR2 YSYEKL. The CDR3 region has the DNA TGCGCCAGCAGCCAAGATCCAGGGGGCAACTATGGCTACACCTTC. This sequence encodes CASSQDPGGNYGYTF.

The V and J genes are TRBV6-1 and TRBJ1-3; TRBD1 might be the D (6 bases). CDR1 and CDR2 (germline): MNHNS, SASEGT. The CDR3 extends over 17 amino acids. With 4 bases removed from V and 0 bases from J, the gap between germline ends came to 16 bases. CDR3 sequence: CASSVIPGQSSGNTIYF. The DNA for the CDR3 is TGTGCCAGCAGTGTAATACCGGGACAAAGCTCTGGAAACACCATATATTTT.

The rearrangement links TRBV7-3 to TRBJ2-1; TRBD2 aligns across 10 bases. The CDR3 consists of 15 residues. The trim removed 5 bases at V and 4 bases at J, leaving 5 bases unmatched. Germline values: CDR1 SGHTA, CDR2 FQGTGA. CDR3 region: CASSTGLAAYNEQFF. The CDR3 DNA is TGTGCCAGCAGCACCGGACTAGCGGCGTACAATGAGCAGTTCTTC. The full variable domain, rest sourced from reference TRBV7-3 and TRBJ2-1, is GAGVSQTPSNKVTEKGKYVELRCDPISGHTALYWYRQSLGQGPEFLIYFQGTGAADDSGLPNDRFFAVRPEGSVSTLKIQRTERGDSAVYLCASSTGLAAYNEQFFGPGTRLTVL.

The chain recombines TRBV2 with TRBJ2-5; D gene unclear. The J call may not be correct, given that the DNA end is closer to TRBJ2-7. The germline CDR1 and CDR2 sequences are SNHLY and FYNNEI. The CDR3 length is 9 residues. The CDR3 spells CASTPEQYF. The CDR3, as DNA: TGTGCCAGCACTCCCGAGCAGTACTTC.

In this sample, this clone turned up once. The chain couples TRBV10-3 to TRBJ2-3; D may be TRBD1 or TRBD2 (5 bases each). CDR3 length: 14 residues. V was pared by 6 bases and J by 4 bases, with 14 bases between. Per the germline V gene, CDR1 is ENHRY and CDR2 is SYGVKD. The CDR3 bases are TGTGCCATCAGGGGGGATATCGGTTCAGATACGCAGTATTTT. Translation gives CAIRGDIGSDTQYF.

The count of this clone is one. V is TRBV28 and J is TRBJ1-5, with 12 bases lining up with TRBD1. In germline, CDR1 is MDHEN, CDR2 SYDVKM. Trimming cost V 5 bases and J 5 bases; bases outside gene matches: 4. CDR3 length: 15 amino acids. The CDR3 nucleotides are TGTGCCAGCAGTGCGGGACAGGGGGCGGATCAGCCCCAGCATTTT. Protein product: CASSAGQGADQPQHF.

This sequence joins TRBV28 and TRBJ2-3; 8 bases line up with TRBD2. V was clipped by 7 bases and J by 6 bases; unmatched bases: 30. The CDR3 consists of 21 residues. Looked up from germline, CDR1 is MDHEN and CDR2 is SYDVKM. The CDR3 loop reads CASNPQLGDGKPGLVGDTQYF. CDR3 DNA sequence: TGTGCCAGCAATCCACAACTCGGGGACGGAAAACCGGGACTAGTGGGGGATACGCAGTATTTT.

CDR3 sequence: CASSYATGAFYGYTF. CDR3 DNA sequence: TGTGCCAGCAGCTACGCGACCGGGGCGTTTTATGGCTACACCTTC. V usage is TRBV28 and J usage is TRBJ1-2; D might be TRBD1 (5 bases). Germline V gives CDR1 MDHEN, CDR2 SYDVKM. The CDR3 totals 15 residues. Trimming took off 6 bases at V and 5 bases at J, with 19 bases between the two ends.

This chain joins TRBV20-1 and TRBJ1-2; D is undetermined. CDR1 DFQATT and CDR2 SNEGSKA come from the germline V gene (reference sequence). Between the trimmed V and J ends, which lost 6 bases and 6 bases, there was a span of 5 bases. The CDR3 covers 9 residues. The CDR3 DNA follows: TGCAGTGCACAACATGGCTACACCTTC. This gives the protein CSAQHGYTF.

The V call is TRBV27, the J call TRBJ2-3; D not resolved. Deletions cut 5 bases from V and 2 bases from J, with 5 bases between. Germline assignment: CDR1 MNHEY and CDR2 SMNVEV (reference sequence). This CDR3 is 12 amino acids long. Written as DNA, the CDR3 is TGTGCCAGCAGTCCAAACACAGATACGCAGTATTTT. Its translation is CASSPNTDTQYF.

The chain uses TRBV28 and TRBJ2-7, with D unresolved. The germline V gene encodes CDR1 MDHEN and CDR2 SYDVKM. CDR3 size: 14 residues. The germline V and J ends were trimmed by 5 bases and 0 bases, with 11 bases remaining between them. CDR3 nucleotides: TGTGCCAGCAGTCCTCTCAGGACCTCCTACGAGCAGTACTTC. The encoded protein is CASSPLRTSYEQYF.

This sequence joins TRBV19 and TRBJ2-1, with 14 bases lining up with TRBD2. The V and J ends lost 10 bases and 1 base, in that order; junction bases with no gene match: 3. Per germline, CDR1 LNHDA and CDR2 SQIVND (reference sequence). The CDR3 spans 15 residues. The CDR3 coding sequence is TGTGCCAAGGGGACTAGCGGGAGTTCCTACAATGAGCAGTTCTTC. Encoded protein: CAKGTSGSSYNEQFF.

The CDR3 here is CASSPRLNSPLHF. CDR3 DNA: TGTGCCAGCAGCCCCAGACTTAATTCACCCCTCCACTTT. J is TRBJ1-6 and V is TRBV5-6; D ambiguous. The V gene lost 4 bases and the J gene lost 6 bases, with 8 bases spanning the gap. Germline V gene sequence: CDR1 SGHDT, CDR2 YYEEEE. The CDR3 covers 13 residues.

The chain is built from TRBV5-6 and TRBJ2-3; D is unresolved. This CDR3 is built from 13 residues. The V gene lost 4 bases and the J gene lost 1 base, with 7 bases spanning the gap. Per the germline V gene, CDR1 is SGHDT and CDR2 is YYEEEE. The CDR3: CASSPVGTDTQYF. In DNA form, the CDR3 reads TGTGCCAGCAGCCCAGTCGGCACAGATACGCAGTATTTT.

The chain couples TRBV29-1 to TRBJ1-2; 9 bases agree with TRBD1. CDR1 is SQVTM, CDR2 ANQGSEA, per germline. The CDR3 has 15 amino acids. The ends lost 8 bases at V and 2 bases at J; junction bases unmatched: 12. The CDR3, as DNA: TGCAGCTCTGCGGTCCCGGGACAGGGAAACTATGGCTACACCTTC. Its protein is CSSAVPGQGNYGYTF.

The chain couples TRBV7-8 to TRBJ2-1; D tentatively fits TRBD1 or TRBD2 (5 bases each). This CDR3 contains 10 residues. Per the germline V gene, CDR1 is SGHVS and CDR2 is FQNEAQ. Trimming cost V 8 bases and J 11 bases, with 10 bases left between them. CDR3: CASLPGQQFF. The CDR3 DNA follows: TGTGCCAGCCTTCCGGGACAGCAGTTCTTC.

The gene calls are TRBV9 and TRBJ1-1; tentative D call: TRBD1 (6 bases). The germline V gene has CDR1 SGDLS and CDR2 YYNGEE. Between the trimmed V and J ends, which lost 4 bases and 6 bases, there was a span of 10 bases. The CDR3 is 12 residues long. As DNA, the CDR3 is TGTGCCAGCAGCCCCGACAGGTCTGAAGCTTTCTTT. Translating it yields CASSPDRSEAFF.

The CDR3 loop reads CASHQGGGSTDTQYF. The CDR3 bases are TGTGCCAGCCACCAAGGCGGGGGGTCCACAGATACGCAGTATTTT. This rearrangement joins TRBV2 to TRBJ2-3; TRBD2 matches at 8 bases. The ends lost 8 bases at V and 2 bases at J; junction bases unmatched: 9. This CDR3 spans 15 amino acids. Germline lookup yields CDR1 SNHLY and CDR2 FYNNEI.

V gene TRBV30 combines with J gene TRBJ2-3; the D call may be TRBD1 or TRBD2 (5 bases each). The germline V and J ends were trimmed by 0 bases and 8 bases, with 6 bases remaining between them. Per germline, CDR1 GTSNPN and CDR2 SVGIG (reference sequence). CDR3 size: 11 residues. CDR3 DNA: TGTGCCTGGAGTGTTGGGGGTACGCAGTATTTT. It specifies CAWSVGGTQYF.

The V and J genes are TRBV19 and TRBJ2-7, with D possibly TRBD2 on 6 matching bases. The CDR3 spans 13 residues. The germline V gene has CDR1 LNHDA and CDR2 SQIVND (reference sequence). V was trimmed by 6 bases and J by 5 bases, leaving 14 bases between them. The CDR3 DNA is TGTGCCAGTAGCCCCAGTGGGGGGAACGAGCAGTACTTC. Amino acid sequence: CASSPSGGNEQYF.

The chain employs TRBV28 and TRBJ2-1, with TRBD2 as a possible D gene (6 bases). V was cut by 7 bases and J by 3 bases, with 13 bases left in between. CDR1 MDHEN and CDR2 SYDVKM come from the germline V gene. The length of the CDR3 is 14 residues. DNA of the CDR3: TGTGCCAGCACTGGCGGCGGGAACTACAATGAGCAGTTCTTC. It encodes CASTGGGNYNEQFF.

The V call is TRBV2, the J call TRBJ2-5; no clear D. Germline V gene data show CDR1 as SNHLY and CDR2 as FYNNEI. V was trimmed by 3 bases and J by 2 bases, leaving 10 bases between them. The CDR3 runs to 14 residues. CDR3 nucleotide sequence: TGTGCCAGCAGTGATAGTGGCACTCAAGAGACCCAGTACTTC. This gives the protein CASSDSGTQETQYF.

V usage is TRBV28 and J usage is TRBJ2-7; D is uncertain. V was shortened by 4 bases and J by 0 bases, with 10 bases between the two germline ends. Germline CDR1 MDHEN, CDR2 SYDVKM. This CDR3 comprises 14 residues. The CDR3 DNA is TGTGCCAGCAGTTCCGCAGGTAGCTCCTACGAGCAGTACTTC. Its translation: CASSSAGSSYEQYF.

The chain has TRBV14 and TRBJ2-3; D may be TRBD2 (6 bases). Germline V gene sequence: CDR1 SGHDN, CDR2 FVKESK. CDR3 length: 13 residues. V lost 4 bases and J 6 bases, leaving 11 bases between the germline ends. Here the CDR3 DNA reads TGTGCCAGCAGCCCGGGACTCCGCGATACGCAGTATTTT. Its translation is CASSPGLRDTQYF.

J is TRBJ2-7 and V is TRBV6-1, with D perhaps matching TRBD1 or TRBD2 (6 bases each). V dropped 7 bases and J dropped 6 bases, with 22 bases sitting between them. Per germline, CDR1 MNHNS and CDR2 SASEGT. This CDR3 has 15 amino acids. As DNA, the CDR3 is TGTGCCAGCACGGGGGCCTTTTTGCTTTCCGCCGAGCAGTACTTC. Encoded protein: CASTGAFLLSAEQYF.

The chain combines TRBV7-9 with TRBJ2-2; a possible D gene is TRBD2 (5 bases). Germline V lookup: CDR1 SEHNR, CDR2 FQNEAQ (reference sequence). This CDR3 spans 12 amino acids. Deletions cut 7 bases from V and 3 bases from J, with 6 bases between. CDR3 sequence: CASTGDTGELFF. The CDR3 DNA sequence: TGTGCCAGCACCGGGGACACCGGGGAGCTGTTTTTT.

The V and J genes are TRBV28 and TRBJ1-5, with a tentative D call TRBD1 (6 bases). CDR3 length equals 15 residues. Germline assignment: CDR1 MDHEN and CDR2 SYDVKM. The V end was cut by 7 bases, the J end by 0 bases, with 13 bases between. CDR3 amino acids: CASKGGTLSNQPQHF. CDR3 DNA sequence: TGTGCCAGCAAAGGGGGAACACTTAGCAATCAGCCCCAGCATTTT.

This chain joins TRBV6-5 and TRBJ1-1, with 7 bases aligning to TRBD1. Germline V lookup: CDR1 MNHEY, CDR2 SVGAGI. V lost 4 bases and J lost 2; bases outside the gene matches: 4. There are 14 residues in the CDR3. CDR3 sequence (DNA): TGTGCCAGCAGTTCCCGACAGGGAAACACTGAAGCTTTCTTT. Translating gives CASSSRQGNTEAFF.

The J gene is TRBJ2-5, the V gene TRBV27; D tentatively reads TRBD1 or TRBD2 (5 bases each). V lost 6 bases, J lost 5 bases, and 16 bases lay in between. The CDR3 runs 14 residues. Germline loops: CDR1 MNHEY, CDR2 SMNVEV (reference sequence). The CDR3 coding sequence is TGTGCCAGCAGATCGAGGGGAGTTAAGGAGACCCAGTACTTC. This codes for CASRSRGVKETQYF.

V is TRBV18 and J is TRBJ2-2; perhaps TRBD1 as D (6 bases). Trimming shortened V by 4 bases and J by 4 bases, and 10 bases separated the two germline ends. CDR1 and CDR2 (germline): KGHSH, LQKENI. This CDR3 spans 14 amino acids. The CDR3, as DNA: TGTGCCAGCTCACAGGACAGATCCACCGGGGAGCTGTTTTTT. Amino acids: CASSQDRSTGELFF.

This chain links TRBV4-1 with TRBJ2-3, with 9 positions matching TRBD2. V lost 7 bases and J lost 6; bases outside the gene matches: 14. Germline loops: CDR1 MGHRA, CDR2 YSYEKL. The CDR3 has 16 residues. This chain's CDR3 is CASKAGVAGVSDTQYF. The CDR3 DNA reads TGCGCCAGCAAGGCCGGGGTAGCGGGAGTTTCGGATACGCAGTATTTT.

The chain links TRBV4-1 to TRBJ1-4, with D possibly being TRBD1 (6 bases). Germline CDR1 MGHRA, CDR2 YSYEKL. The CDR3 contains 16 residues. The V end lost 2 bases, the J end lost 11 bases, and 21 bases lay between the germline ends. The chain's CDR3 is CASSQPPRGGPGKLFF. CDR3 nucleotide sequence: TGCGCCAGCAGCCAACCCCCAAGGGGGGGACCTGGGAAACTGTTTTTT.